What follows are 9 T cell receptor beta chains derived from one specimen sequenced in a study of blood T cell repertoires in COVID-19. Libraries were prepared by immunoSEQ multiplex PCR; TCRdb keeps only in-frame clonotypes and omits some of them. Among just over 150,000 clones listed, over 80% were seen once. Input material: peripheral blood. The receptors were sampled from a man aged 25 to 40 with COVID-19, enrolled during active disease.

The chain employs TRBV5-6 and TRBJ1-2, with 8 positions matching TRBD1. The CDR3 extends over 15 amino acids. Per the germline V gene, CDR1 is SGHDT and CDR2 is YYEEEE. Trimming at V came to 5 bases and at J to 6 bases, leaving 12 bases not matched to a gene. This CDR3 is CASSGTGRQWNGYTF. The CDR3 nucleotides are TGTGCCAGCAGTGGGACAGGCCGACAATGGAATGGCTACACCTTC.

This rearrangement joins TRBV11-3 to TRBJ2-5; D is unclear. Germline CDR1 and CDR2: SGHNT and YENEEA. Trimming cost V 5 bases and J 3 bases, with 10 bases left between them. This CDR3 spans 13 amino acids. The CDR3 region is CASSLSVEETQYF. DNA of the CDR3: TGTGCCAGCAGCCTAAGTGTCGAAGAGACCCAGTACTTC.

The gene calls are TRBV6-5 and TRBJ2-2; possibly TRBD2 for D (7 bases). With 2 bases removed from V and 4 bases from J, the gap between germline ends came to 11 bases. Germline V gives CDR1 MNHEY, CDR2 SVGAGI. The CDR3 loop spans 15 amino acids. The CDR3 sequence is CASSYGGASTGELFF. For the CDR3, the DNA is TGTGCCAGCAGTTACGGGGGGGCGAGCACCGGGGAGCTGTTTTTT.

This clone turned up a few times. The CDR3 sequence: CASIRDRGRNEQFF. The CDR3 DNA reads as TGTGCCAGCATTCGGGACAGGGGGCGCAATGAGCAGTTCTTC. V is TRBV6-1 and J is TRBJ2-1; 12 bases fit TRBD1. V lost 7 bases and J lost 6; bases outside the gene matches: 4. The germline gives CDR1 MNHNS, CDR2 SASEGT. The CDR3 consists of 14 residues.

This clone was observed a single time. The V gene is TRBV9, the J gene TRBJ1-1; the D gene is possibly TRBD1 (5 bases). CDR1 is SGDLS, CDR2 YYNGEE, per germline. Trimming took off 1 base at V and 0 bases at J, with 10 bases between the two ends. This CDR3 is 15 amino acids long. DNA for the CDR3: TGTGCCAGCAGCGTATCGGGGGTAATGAACACTGAAGCTTTCTTT. It codes for CASSVSGVMNTEAFF. Combining the CDR3 with reference TRBV9 and TRBJ1-1 gives the whole variable domain DSGVTQTPKHLITATGQRVTLRCSPRSGDLSVYWYQQSLDQGLQFLIQYYNGEERAKGNILERFSAQQFPDLHSELNLSSLELGDSALYFCASSVSGVMNTEAFFGQGTRLTVV.

The rearrangement links TRBV7-3 to TRBJ1-2; D is unresolved. V was shortened by 4 bases and J by 8 bases, with 11 bases between the two germline ends. Per the germline V gene, CDR1 is SGHTA and CDR2 is FQGTGA. The CDR3 covers 12 residues. The CDR3 region is CASSSPFLGYTF. The CDR3 bases are TGTGCCAGCAGCTCCCCATTTCTAGGCTACACCTTC.

The chain is built from TRBV4-2 and TRBJ2-7; 7 positions agree with TRBD2. The CDR3 loop spans 18 amino acids. CDR1 and CDR2 (germline): LGHNA, YNFKEQ. With V trimmed by 3 bases and J by 0 bases, 14 bases remained unmatched. The CDR3 region is CASSHSTSAPTFSYEQYF. In nucleotides, the CDR3 is TGTGCCAGCAGCCACTCAACTAGCGCTCCTACCTTCTCCTACGAGCAGTACTTC.

This chain connects TRBV4-3 to TRBJ2-6, with D uncertain. The CDR3 has 17 residues. Germline CDR1 and CDR2: LGHNA and YSLEER. Trimming pared 0 bases from V and 0 bases from J, leaving 9 bases between. This CDR3 is CASSQDQTRSGANVLTF. The CDR3 DNA reads TGCGCCAGCAGCCAAGATCAAACTCGCTCTGGGGCCAACGTCCTGACTTTC.

This sequence joins TRBV6-5 and TRBJ1-5, with 7 bases identical to TRBD1. This CDR3 spans 15 amino acids. CDR1 and CDR2 (germline): MNHEY, SVGAGI. V dropped 5 bases and J dropped 6; count of bases not matched to a gene: 10. This CDR3 is CASSSTTGAGQPQHF. The CDR3 nucleotides read TGTGCCAGCAGTAGCACTACAGGGGCGGGTCAGCCCCAGCATTTT.